This T cell receptor beta chain was observed in a study of T cell responses to AZD1222 COVID-19 vaccine. Regarding this clone: Its target is unknown.

Findings of the study overall: Reports indicate that nearly half of spike-specific TCRs are directed at unmutated variant regions. The donor group comprised mostly white British people and more females; the analysis possibly underestimated clonal diversity. When two AZD1222 doses had been given, Spike-specific TCR breadth and depth rose.

Per germline, CDR1 MGHRA and CDR2 YSYEKL. V lost 0 bases and J 5 bases, leaving 13 bases between the germline ends. This CDR3 is built from 15 residues. Profiled with immunoSEQ multiplex PCR; TCRdb holds only in-frame clones, not every one. The sample includes more than 150,000 clones, about 91% of them seen just once. This rearrangement joins TRBV4-1 to TRBJ2-5; D is tentatively TRBD1 or TRBD2 (6 bases each). This receptor was identified in an adult in good health. Specimen: peripheral blood, collected on day 0 of AZD1222 vaccination. CDR3 in amino acids: CASSQDPRGGETQYF. CDR3 nucleotides: TGCGCCAGCAGCCAAGATCCGAGAGGGGGGGAGACCCAGTACTTC.